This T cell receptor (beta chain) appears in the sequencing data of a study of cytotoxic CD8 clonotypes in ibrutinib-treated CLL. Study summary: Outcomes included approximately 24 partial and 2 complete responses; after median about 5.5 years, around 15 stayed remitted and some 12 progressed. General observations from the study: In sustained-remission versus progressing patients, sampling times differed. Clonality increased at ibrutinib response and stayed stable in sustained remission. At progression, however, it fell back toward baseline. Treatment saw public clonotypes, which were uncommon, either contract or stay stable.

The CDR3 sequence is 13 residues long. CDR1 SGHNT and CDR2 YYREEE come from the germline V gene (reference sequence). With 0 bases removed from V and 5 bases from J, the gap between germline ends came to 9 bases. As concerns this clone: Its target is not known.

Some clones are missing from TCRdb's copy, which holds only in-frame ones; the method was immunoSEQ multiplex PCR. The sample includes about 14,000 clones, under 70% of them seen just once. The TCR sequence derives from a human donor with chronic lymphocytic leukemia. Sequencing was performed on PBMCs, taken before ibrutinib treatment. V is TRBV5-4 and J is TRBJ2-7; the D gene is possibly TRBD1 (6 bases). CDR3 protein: CASSLDREHEQYF. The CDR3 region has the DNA TGTGCCAGCAGCTTGGACAGGGAGCACGAGCAGTACTTC.